A selection of T cell receptor beta chains follows, all from one sample in a study of T cell responses to AZD1222 COVID-19 vaccine. Here immunoSEQ multiplex PCR was the method, and the copy in TCRdb shows in-frame clones only, minus some. The sample consists of about 83,000 clones, approximately 90% of them appearing once. This material consisted of peripheral blood, taken 28 days after the second AZD1222 dose. The receptors originated from an adult who received the AZD1222 COVID-19 vaccine. The CDR3 runs from the conserved cysteine through the conserved F or W. D genes are given only for firm matches. A clone size is listed for some rows: how often the clone was seen (once, few, many), or a class if it is expanded.

NA	TRBJ2-1	TRBV5-1	NA	TGCGCCAGCAGCTTGCTGGGGCTCGCCTACAATGAGCAGTTCTTC	CASSLLGLAYNEQFF
NA	TRBJ1-5	TRBV28	NA	TGTGCCAGCAGTTTGTTCAGGGAGGGGGGCAATCAGCCCCAGCATTTT	CASSLFREGGNQPQHF
NA	TRBJ2-1	TRBV5-1	NA	TGCGCCAGCAGCTTGGGGGGTGACAATGAGCAGTTCTTC	CASSLGGDNEQFF
NA	TRBJ2-7	TRBV5-5	NA	TGTGCCAGCAGCTTGGTGGGGTCTCCTCCCACCTACGAGCAGTACTTC	CASSLVGSPPTYEQYF
TRBD2	TRBJ2-7	TRBV28	NA	TGTGCCAGCAGTTTAGCGGGAGTGGACGCCTACGAGCAGTACTTC	CASSLAGVDAYEQYF
TRBD2	TRBJ2-7	TRBV6-5	NA	TGTGCCAGCAGTTACCTTACTAGCGGGGGTCGGGAGCAGTACTTC	CASSYLTSGGREQYF
NA	TRBJ1-2	TRBV3-1/TRBV3-2	NA	TGTGCCAGCAGCCTTGGGACCGAAACTAACTATGGCTACACCTTC	CASSLGTETNYGYTF
NA	TRBJ1-1	TRBV28	NA	TGTGCCAGCAGCCCGACGACAGTAGTCACTGAAGCTTTCTTT	CASSPTTVVTEAFF
TRBD1	TRBJ2-1	TRBV11-3	NA	TGTGCCAGCAGCCTAGACAGGGACCAACCGGAGCAGTTCTTC	CASSLDRDQPEQFF
NA	TRBJ1-6	TRBV4-3	NA	TGCGCCAGCAGCCAAGATGTGGCTCCCGGTTATTCACCCCTCCACTTT	CASSQDVAPGYSPLHF
TRBD1	TRBJ2-1	TRBV13	NA	TGTGCCAGCAGCTCTCAGGGGGCAGAGGGCTATGAGCAGTTCTTC	CASSSQGAEGYEQFF
NA	TRBJ1-1	TRBV6-1	NA	TGTGCCAGCAGTGAATCGCTGAACACTGAAGCTTTCTTT	CASSESLNTEAFF
NA	TRBJ2-7	TRBV29-1	NA	TGCAGCGTTGATTCAGGGTCCTACGAGCAGTACTTC	CSVDSGSYEQYF
TRBD1	TRBJ1-1	TRBV18	once	TGTGCCAGCCGGGACAGATTGAACACTGAAGCTTTCTTT	CASRDRLNTEAFF
TRBD2	TRBJ2-1	TRBV29-1	NA	TGCAGCGTTGGGGGTAGCGGGAGATCCTACAATGAGCAGTTCTTC	CSVGGSGRSYNEQFF